The 23 T cell receptor beta chains below were found in one sample sequenced in a study of T cell repertoires in cytomegalovirus infection. These receptors are not linked to any known antigen. One entry per CDR3 protein results from TCRdb running MiXCR on the reads. The sample carries 230,000 or so distinct CDR3 sequences, around 35% recorded once. The sample in question was CD8+ T cells from cultured PBMCs, obtained from culture after CMV antigen stimulation. These receptors all stem from a human donor in good health (CMV status not recorded). Some clones in this sample may be carry-over from other donors' samples.

This clonotype has just a few counts. J is TRBJ2-4 and V is TRBV15, with 9 bases aligning to TRBD1. Germline V CDR1 and CDR2: LNHNV, YYDKDF (reference sequence). The V segment lost 9 bases and the J segment 3 bases; nucleotides outside the gene matches: 9. This CDR3 region has 15 residues. CDR3 sequence (DNA): TGTGCCACGGAGGGACAGGGTTACGGCAAAAACATTCAGTACTTC. Its translation is CATEGQGYGKNIQYF.

This clonotype was found many times. V usage is TRBV7-8 and J usage is TRBJ2-1; TRBD1 matches 8 bases. Trimming at V came to 4 bases and at J to 6 bases, leaving 5 bases not matched to a gene. The germline gives CDR1 SGHVS, CDR2 FQNEAQ. CDR3 size: 14 residues. The CDR3 DNA follows: TGTGCCAGCAGCTCCGGACAGGGACGCAATGAGCAGTTCTTC. Encoded protein: CASSSGQGRNEQFF.

The rearrangement links TRBV27 to TRBJ2-7; D tentatively reads TRBD1 or TRBD2 (6 bases each). The germline CDR1 and CDR2 sequences are MNHEY and SMNVEV (reference sequence). The ends were cut back, 5 bases at V and 6 bases at J, with 20 bases in the middle. The CDR3 runs 15 residues. The CDR3 DNA reads as TGTGCCAGCAGTCCCGGGGGCAGGGCCGCCTCCGAGCAGTACTTC. It codes for CASSPGGRAASEQYF.

This chain joins TRBV6-5 and TRBJ1-1, with TRBD1 matching 10 bases. Unmatched junction bases numbered 8, after V lost 8 bases and J lost 2 bases. Germline CDR1 reads MNHEY; CDR2 reads SVGAGI. The CDR3 covers 15 residues. CDR3 nucleotide sequence: TGTGCCAGCTTGGGACAGGGGAAACTCAACACTGAAGCTTTCTTT. Translated: CASLGQGKLNTEAFF.

This clonotype was detected only a few times. This chain links TRBV7-9 with TRBJ1-2; D possibly corresponds to TRBD1 (5 bases). CDR3 size: 16 residues. Trimming stripped 2 bases from V and 3 bases from J, with 16 bases between. CDR1 and CDR2 (germline): SEHNR, FQNEAQ (reference sequence). This CDR3 is CASSLPGPPTHYGYTF. The CDR3 DNA sequence: TGTGCCAGCAGCTTACCGGGACCCCCGACCCACTATGGCTACACCTTC. Filled out from reference TRBV7-9 and TRBJ1-2, the complete variable domain reads DTGVSQNPRHKITKRGQNVTFRCDPISEHNRLYWYRQTLGQGPEFLTYFQNEAQLEKSRLLSDRFSAERPKGSFSTLEIQRTEQGDSAMYLCASSLPGPPTHYGYTFGSGTRLTVV.

This clonotype has only a few counts. This rearrangement joins TRBV6-5 to TRBJ2-1; D is possibly TRBD2 (7 bases). Trimming took off 10 bases at V and 4 bases at J, with 14 bases between the two ends. The germline V gene encodes CDR1 MNHEY and CDR2 SVGAGI. This CDR3 has 13 amino acids. In DNA, the CDR3 is TGTGCCACCGAGGGGGAGGGGTACAATGAGCAGTTCTTC. Translated: CATEGEGYNEQFF.

The table lists this clonotype with a few counts. The chain joins TRBV6-1 to TRBJ2-3; 12 bases align to TRBD2. The germline V gene encodes CDR1 MNHNS and CDR2 SASEGT. With 6 bases clipped from V and 2 bases from J, the junction kept 15 bases outside the gene matches. The CDR3 sequence is 19 residues long. CDR3 loop: CASSHGLAGGASFTDTQYF. DNA of the CDR3: TGTGCCAGCAGCCACGGGCTAGCGGGGGGGGCTTCCTTCACAGATACGCAGTATTTT.

The chain combines TRBV27 with TRBJ2-4, with unresolved D. The V end was cut by 2 bases, the J end by 0 bases, with 5 bases between. The germline CDR1 and CDR2 sequences are MNHEY and SMNVEV (reference sequence). The CDR3 runs 14 residues. This chain's CDR3 is CASSLAVAKNIQYF. The CDR3 region has the DNA TGTGCCAGCAGTTTAGCAGTAGCCAAAAACATTCAGTACTTC.

This clonotype has a count of ten or more. V and J are TRBV7-9 and TRBJ1-4; no reliable D call. The CDR3 contains 14 residues. The germline V gene has CDR1 SEHNR and CDR2 FQNEAQ (reference sequence). Trimming took 6 bases from V and 8 from J, leaving 16 bases between them. Here the CDR3 DNA reads TGTGCCAGCAGTCACCCGGCCATAAGCGAAAAACTGTTTTTT. The encoded protein is CASSHPAISEKLFF.

CDR3 sequence: CASSSTGHQETQYF. The CDR3 DNA reads as TGCGCCAGCAGCTCGACAGGACACCAAGAGACCCAGTACTTC. The chain carries TRBV5-1 and TRBJ2-5; D might be TRBD1 (6 bases). Germline values: CDR1 SGHRS, CDR2 YFSETQ. The CDR3 sequence is 14 residues long. Trimming took 3 bases from V and 0 from J, leaving 9 bases between them.

This clonotype was detected only a few times. The chain links TRBV6-6 to TRBJ2-5, with 8 bases that match TRBD1. This CDR3 contains 15 residues. V gave up 4 bases and J gave up 4 bases; unmatched junction bases: 8. Germline CDR1 MNHNY, CDR2 SVGAGI (reference sequence). CDR3 coding DNA: TGTGCCAGCAGTTTCTTGACAGGGGTGGCAGAGACCCAGTACTTC. Its translation is CASSFLTGVAETQYF.

This clonotype was observed a single time. CDR3 DNA sequence: TGTGCCAGCAGCGTAGGACAGCCTGAAGCTTTCTTT. Encoded protein: CASSVGQPEAFF. The chain couples TRBV7-4 to TRBJ1-1; TRBD1 is a possible D gene (6 bases). The germline V gene encodes CDR1 SGHVT and CDR2 SQSDAQ. The CDR3 has 12 residues. The V end lost 5 bases, the J end lost 6 bases, and 10 bases lay between the germline ends.

The CDR3 coding sequence is TGTGCCAGCACAGGAACGGGACTCCATGAGCAGTTCTTC. It is translated as CASTGTGLHEQFF. The rearrangement joins TRBV6-1 to TRBJ2-1; possibly TRBD2 for D (6 bases). In germline, CDR1 is MNHNS, CDR2 SASEGT. Trimming cost V 7 bases and J 8 bases, with 15 bases left between them. This CDR3 is built from 13 residues.

The table lists this clonotype with a few counts. The chain links TRBV7-3 to TRBJ2-7; TRBD2 might be the D (7 bases). Germline V gene lookup returns CDR1 SGHTA and CDR2 FQGTGA. There are 13 residues in the CDR3. The V gene lost 7 bases and the J gene lost 3 bases, with 13 bases spanning the gap. The CDR3 spells CASKGRGGYEQYF. CDR3 in DNA: TGTGCCAGCAAGGGGAGGGGGGGCTACGAGCAGTACTTC.

This clonotype was observed a few times. The chain carries TRBV12-3 or TRBV12-4 and TRBJ2-5; 12 nucleotides line up with TRBD2. The CDR3 runs to 16 residues. The junction had 9 bases not matched to a gene; V was cut back by 6 bases and J by 4 bases. The CDR3 DNA follows: TGTGCCAGCAGCCGTCCGACTAGCGGGAGATTAGAGACCCAGTACTTC. It is translated as CASSRPTSGRLETQYF.

The chain links TRBV2 to TRBJ2-2; D unresolved. V lost 10 bases and J lost 6, with 12 bases in between. The germline V gene has CDR1 SNHLY and CDR2 FYNNEI. The CDR3 loop spans 12 amino acids. The CDR3 loop is CAITVGPGELFF. For the CDR3, the DNA is TGTGCCATCACGGTTGGGCCCGGGGAGCTGTTTTTT.

There are a few counts of this clonotype. This sequence joins TRBV7-3 and TRBJ2-3; 8 nucleotides align to TRBD2. The CDR3 is 16 residues long. Germline V CDR1 and CDR2: SGHTA, FQGTGA. V was clipped by 5 bases and J by 0 bases; unmatched bases: 7. The CDR3 spells CASSPRGGRSTDTQYF. The DNA of the CDR3 is TGTGCCAGCAGCCCCCGGGGGGGGCGGAGCACAGATACGCAGTATTTT.

The gene calls are TRBV2 and TRBJ2-1, with D unclear. The CDR3 consists of 14 residues. Trimming stripped 7 bases from V and 8 bases from J, with 18 bases between. The germline CDR1 and CDR2 sequences are SNHLY and FYNNEI. CDR3 region: CASTWTVNGDEQFF. The CDR3 nucleotides are TGTGCCAGCACCTGGACGGTCAATGGCGATGAGCAGTTCTTC.

The rearrangement uses TRBV7-3 and TRBJ2-5; 8 nucleotides agree with TRBD1. Trimming at V came to 6 bases and at J to 5 bases, leaving 11 bases not matched to a gene. Germline V lookup: CDR1 SGHTA, CDR2 FQGTGA. The CDR3 is made up of 15 amino acids. CDR3 in amino acids: CASSPGQGNWETQYF. As DNA, the CDR3 is TGTGCCAGCAGTCCCGGACAGGGAAATTGGGAGACCCAGTACTTC. Looking up the rest from reference TRBV7-3 and TRBJ2-5 gives the full variable domain: GAGVSQTPSNKVTEKGKYVELRCDPISGHTALYWYRQSLGQGPEFLIYFQGTGAADDSGLPNDRFFAVRPEGSVSTLKIQRTERGDSAVYLCASSPGQGNWETQYFGPGTRLLVL.

The chain uses TRBV7-9 and TRBJ1-6; 8 bases agree with TRBD1. This CDR3 is 16 amino acids long. After removal of 5 bases from V and 9 bases from J, the junction contained 12 bases not matched to a gene. Per germline, CDR1 SEHNR and CDR2 FQNEAQ (reference sequence). This chain's CDR3 is CASSTSDRGSASPLHF. CDR3 DNA: TGTGCCAGCAGCACCAGTGACAGGGGCAGCGCTTCACCCCTCCACTTT.

This clonotype has more than one count but fewer than ten. The CDR3 DNA reads as TGCGCCAGCAGCCCCCCAGAGGGGGCGGTGTCTGAGCAGTTCTTC. It is translated as CASSPPEGAVSEQFF. The chain has TRBV5-1 and TRBJ2-1; 7 bases fit TRBD1. CDR3 length: 15 residues. V shed 4 bases, J shed 9 bases, and the junction held 13 bases outside the gene matches. From germline, CDR1 is SGHRS and CDR2 YFSETQ.

The chain carries TRBV5-1 and TRBJ2-7, with a weak D call TRBD2 (6 bases). The V end lost 0 bases, the J end lost 0 bases, and 13 bases lay between the germline ends. The CDR3 is 16 amino acids. The germline CDR1 and CDR2 sequences are SGHRS and YFSETQ. The CDR3 nucleotides are TGCGCCAGCAGCTTGGCCGGGACTCTGAGCTCCTACGAGCAGTACTTC. The encoded protein is CASSLAGTLSSYEQYF.

V usage is TRBV12-5 and J usage is TRBJ2-1; D remains unclear. The CDR3 covers 13 residues. Germline V gene data show CDR1 as LGHNT and CDR2 as FRNRAP. V was trimmed by 2 bases and J by 3 bases, leaving 5 bases between them. The DNA for the CDR3 is TGTGCTAGTGGTTTGTTGGACTACAATGAGCAGTTCTTC. Its protein product is CASGLLDYNEQFF.